This record covers a single TCR beta chain. The data were taken from a study of technical replicates of blood from a few donors. The assay was immunoSEQ multiplex PCR, and TCRdb's table has in-frame clones only and misses some. The top ten clones hold around 0.25% of a sample with 85,000 to 100,000 clones, 85% to 95% of them seen once. With V trimmed by 4 bases and J by 7 bases, 7 bases remained unmatched. Germline V lookup: CDR1 SGHTS, CDR2 YDEGEE. The CDR3 has 14 amino acids. Sequenced input: T cells isolated from PBMCs. The receptor was derived from a human donor in good health. The chain uses TRBV5-8 and TRBJ2-2, with 7 bases matching TRBD1. The CDR3 loop is CASSIRGHGGELFF. In DNA, the CDR3 is TGTGCCAGCAGCATAAGGGGGCATGGCGGGGAGCTGTTTTTT.